These 11 T cell receptor beta chains originate from one sample sequenced in a study of long-term antiretroviral therapy in people with HIV. This was the immunoSEQ v3.0 assay at survey level. Sequencing was performed with immunoSEQ multiplex PCR; in TCRdb, only in-frame clones are kept and a portion is missing. The table includes 15,000 or so clones, approximately 81% detected once. The sequencing here drew on unsorted PBMCs, taken less than 1.3 years before starting antiretroviral therapy. The origin of the receptors is a man younger than 45 with HIV.

The genes are TRBV27 and TRBJ1-2; possible D gene TRBD1, 5 bases. CDR1 is MNHEY and CDR2 is SMNVEV in the germline V gene (reference sequence). This CDR3 is built from 13 residues. V was clipped by 5 bases and J by 12 bases, with 19 bases between them. CDR3 loop: CASSGRGPDGHTF. DNA of the CDR3: TGTGCCAGCAGTGGTCGGGGCCCGGATGGGCACACCTTC.

The rearrangement joins TRBV9 to TRBJ2-1, with D hard to call. CDR3 length: 14 residues. Germline CDR1 SGDLS, CDR2 YYNGEE. The V end lost 4 bases, the J end lost 0 bases, and 8 bases lay between the germline ends. This chain's CDR3 is CASSLLGSYNEQFF. The CDR3 DNA sequence: TGTGCCAGCAGCCTGTTAGGCTCCTACAATGAGCAGTTCTTC.

This clone has more than one count but fewer than ten. The gene calls are TRBV6-4 and TRBJ2-2; D unclear. From germline, CDR1 is MRHNA and CDR2 SNTAGT. This CDR3 has 15 residues. V gave up 2 bases and J gave up 7 bases, with 14 bases separating them. This chain's CDR3 is CASSDGDGFNGELFF. The CDR3 DNA reads as TGTGCCAGCAGTGACGGTGATGGGTTCAACGGGGAGCTGTTTTTT.

The genes are TRBV10-3 and TRBJ1-1, with 12 bases lining up with TRBD1. Looked up from germline, CDR1 is ENHRY and CDR2 is SYGVKD. The CDR3 extends over 14 amino acids. Trimming at V came to 10 bases and at J to 10 bases, leaving 13 bases not matched to a gene. The chain's CDR3 is CASREGQGAPRAFF. CDR3 coding DNA: TGTGCCAGCAGGGAGGGACAGGGGGCGCCTCGAGCTTTCTTT.

Turning to this clone: A junction boundary mismatches the germline segment, possibly from a read error. This chain links TRBV7-7 with TRBJ2-7; TRBD2 aligns across 9 bases. Germline assignment: CDR1 SSHAT and CDR2 FNYEAQ (reference sequence). This CDR3 has 15 amino acids. CDR3 sequence (DNA): TGTGCTAGCAGCTCACGACTAGCGGATCCCTACGAGCAGTACTTC. Translating it yields CASSSRLADPYEQYF.

This chain uses TRBV15 with TRBJ1-1; D is possibly TRBD1 (5 bases). Trimming shortened V by 4 bases and J by 4 bases, and 13 bases separated the two germline ends. The germline CDR1 and CDR2 sequences are LNHNV and YYDKDF (reference sequence). CDR3 length: 14 amino acids. The CDR3 region has the DNA TGTGCCACCAGCATTGACAGTACGACCACTGAAGCTTTCTTT. This encodes CATSIDSTTTEAFF.

The V call is TRBV27, the J call TRBJ1-1; tentatively, D is TRBD1 (6 bases). V was cut by 0 bases and J by 7 bases, with 6 bases left in between. The germline V gene has CDR1 MNHEY and CDR2 SMNVEV (reference sequence). The CDR3 spans 12 residues. CDR3 amino acids: CASSLSTGEAFF. For the CDR3, the DNA is TGTGCCAGCAGTTTATCGACAGGTGAAGCTTTCTTT.

This clone has just a few counts. The gene calls are TRBV18 and TRBJ1-1; D gene unclear. The CDR3 extends over 11 amino acids. Germline CDR1 reads KGHSH; CDR2 reads LQKENI. Trimming stripped 2 bases from V and 10 bases from J, with 8 bases between. CDR3 coding DNA: TGTGCCAGCTCACCAATAGGGCGAGCTTTCTTT. Protein: CASSPIGRAFF.

This rearrangement joins TRBV19 to TRBJ2-7; D might be TRBD1 or TRBD2, each matching 5 bases. This CDR3 contains 14 residues. The germline CDR1 and CDR2 sequences are LNHDA and SQIVND (reference sequence). V shed 7 bases and J shed 2 bases, with 15 bases lying between them. The CDR3 spells CASKERGVAYEQYF. The CDR3 DNA sequence: TGTGCCAGTAAAGAGAGAGGGGTGGCCTACGAGCAGTACTTC.

V usage is TRBV11-1 and J usage is TRBJ2-7; no clear D. Germline V gives CDR1 SGHAT, CDR2 FQDESV (reference sequence). The CDR3 runs 14 residues. The V gene lost 1 base and the J gene lost 2 bases, with 9 bases spanning the gap. CDR3 DNA sequence: TGTGCCAGCAGCTTAGGACGCCAGACCTACGAGCAGTACTTC. Residues: CASSLGRQTYEQYF.

V usage is TRBV13 and J usage is TRBJ2-1, with 9 bases lining up with TRBD2. CDR1 is PRHDT and CDR2 is FYEKMQ in the germline V gene (reference sequence). This CDR3 is 16 amino acids long. Trimming took 4 bases from V and 5 from J; bases not matched to a gene: 9. In DNA form, the CDR3 reads TGTGCCAGCAGCTCCTTAGCGGGGGCACCGAACAATGAGCAGTTCTTC. Translation: CASSSLAGAPNNEQFF.